Below, 10 T cell receptor beta chains from the same sample are listed, as sequenced in a study of cytomegalovirus exposure and HLA in healthy donors. The PCR had 60 Vbeta and 13 Jbeta primers. Clones were sequenced by immunoSEQ multiplex PCR, and TCRdb holds only the in-frame ones, with some missing. The table shows approximately 140,000 clones, with 80% occurring only once. The sample taken for sequencing was PBMCs. These receptors all come from a woman between 35 and 50 years old in good health and CMV-seronegative.

The chain is built from TRBV27 and TRBJ2-5, with 8 bases matching TRBD2. This CDR3 has 15 amino acids. Germline CDR1 reads MNHEY; CDR2 reads SMNVEV (reference sequence). V dropped 4 bases and J dropped 0; count of bases not matched to a gene: 4. CDR3 coding DNA: TGTGCCAGCAGTTGGTCCGGGGGGGACCAAGAGACCCAGTACTTC. It yields the protein CASSWSGGDQETQYF.

CDR3 amino acids: CASSPLGGRGSGEQFF. The CDR3 coding sequence is TGTGCCAGCAGCCCGCTCGGCGGGAGAGGGTCGGGTGAGCAGTTCTTC. The chain recombines TRBV7-4 with TRBJ2-1; 7 positions match TRBD2. Germline V gene data show CDR1 as SGHVT and CDR2 as SQSDAQ. The V and J ends lost 5 bases and 9 bases, in that order; junction bases with no gene match: 16. CDR3 length: 16 residues.

The chain links TRBV4-1 to TRBJ2-3; D is perhaps TRBD2 (7 bases). V shed 4 bases and J shed 2 bases, with 13 bases lying between them. Germline V gene lookup returns CDR1 MGHRA and CDR2 YSYEKL. This CDR3 has 15 amino acids. The CDR3 DNA sequence: TGCGCCAGCAGCCGGGAGGGGGAAAACACAGATACGCAGTATTTT. As protein: CASSREGENTDTQYF.

The chain carries TRBV5-4 and TRBJ2-5; TRBD2 aligns across 8 bases. Germline V gene sequence: CDR1 SGHNT, CDR2 YYREEE (reference sequence). This CDR3 has 14 residues. After removal of 0 bases from V and 4 bases from J, the junction contained 2 bases not matched to a gene. CDR3: CASSLGGRPETQYF. CDR3 coding DNA: TGTGCCAGCAGCTTGGGCGGGAGGCCAGAGACCCAGTACTTC.

The CDR3 DNA reads TGTGCCACGCGGGGGAGGGTTCGGGAAAAACTGTTTTTT. Amino acids: CATRGRVREKLFF. The gene calls are TRBV6-5 and TRBJ1-4; D is possibly TRBD1 (5 bases). V was trimmed by 10 bases and J by 8 bases, leaving 17 bases between them. The germline V gene has CDR1 MNHEY and CDR2 SVGAGI. The CDR3 has 13 residues.

Comment on this clone: This sample includes further DNA sequences coding for the same CDR3. V gene TRBV4-3 combines with J gene TRBJ2-3; 12 bases map to TRBD2. Unmatched junction bases numbered 5, after V lost 2 bases and J lost 5 bases. The CDR3 consists of 16 residues. Germline V CDR1 and CDR2: LGHNA, YSLEER. In DNA, the CDR3 is TGCGCCAGCAGCCAACGGCTAGCGGGGGGGGGAGATACGCAGTATTTT. As protein: CASSQRLAGGGDTQYF.

The chain recombines TRBV5-6 with TRBJ2-1, with 8 nucleotides matching TRBD2. CDR3 length equals 15 residues. Germline trimming cut 7 bases from V and 3 bases from J; bases unmatched to any gene: 9. Looked up from germline, CDR1 is SGHDT and CDR2 is YYEEEE. This CDR3 reads CASSGGRAGYNEQFF. The CDR3 DNA reads as TGTGCCAGCTCGGGGGGGAGGGCCGGCTACAATGAGCAGTTCTTC.

This chain joins TRBV7-2 and TRBJ2-7; a possible D gene is TRBD1 (6 bases). Germline CDR1 reads SGHTA; CDR2 reads FQGNSA. The V gene lost 4 bases and the J gene lost 3 bases, with 13 bases spanning the gap. The CDR3 length is 14 residues. This CDR3 is CASSSPDRSYEQYF. The CDR3 bases are TGTGCCAGCAGCTCACCCGACAGGAGCTACGAGCAGTACTTC.

V gene TRBV13 combines with J gene TRBJ1-1; D is uncertain. Germline V gene data show CDR1 as PRHDT and CDR2 as FYEKMQ (reference sequence). The CDR3 contains 15 residues. With 0 bases removed from V and 7 bases from J, the gap between germline ends came to 15 bases. This CDR3 is CASSLGRLAGSEAFF. DNA of the CDR3: TGTGCCAGCAGCTTAGGCCGGCTTGCGGGAAGTGAAGCTTTCTTT.

The rearrangement joins TRBV4-1 to TRBJ2-1; tentatively, D is TRBD1 (6 bases). CDR3 size: 13 residues. Germline V gives CDR1 MGHRA, CDR2 YSYEKL. The V and J ends lost 4 bases and 10 bases respectively, with 14 bases between them. The CDR3 coding sequence is TGCGCCAGCAGCCGGGCAGGGGAAAGGGAGCAGTTCTTC. This encodes CASSRAGEREQFF.